This T cell receptor (beta chain) was captured in a study of blood T cells in healthy people across ages. Whole-study findings and limits: Getting older went along with TCR beta diversity per million T cells dropping roughly linearly.

Regarding this clonotype: Its antigen is unknown.

Staff drew around 10 milliliters of peripheral blood from each donor. With a J-beta primer mix and a sample-barcoded 5' primer, a second PCR ran about 7 to 12 cycles. Sequencing of every sample gave 2.5 million or more CDR3-containing paired-end reads. Using its own MiXCR run on the 5' RACE reads, TCRdb lists one record per CDR3 protein. The data contain about 1.4 million distinct CDR3 sequences, almost 60% of them singletons. What was sequenced was blood. The clonotype comes from a man aged 18 to 29 in good health.

This CDR3 reads CSANLEPGYEQYF. DNA for the CDR3: TGCAGTGCTAACCTCGAACCGGGATACGAGCAGTACTTC. This chain uses TRBV20-1 with TRBJ2-7, with D perhaps matching TRBD2 (5 bases). V lost 4 bases and J lost 4, with 14 bases in between. The CDR3 extends over 13 amino acids. Germline CDR1 is DFQATT and CDR2 is SNEGSKA (reference sequence).